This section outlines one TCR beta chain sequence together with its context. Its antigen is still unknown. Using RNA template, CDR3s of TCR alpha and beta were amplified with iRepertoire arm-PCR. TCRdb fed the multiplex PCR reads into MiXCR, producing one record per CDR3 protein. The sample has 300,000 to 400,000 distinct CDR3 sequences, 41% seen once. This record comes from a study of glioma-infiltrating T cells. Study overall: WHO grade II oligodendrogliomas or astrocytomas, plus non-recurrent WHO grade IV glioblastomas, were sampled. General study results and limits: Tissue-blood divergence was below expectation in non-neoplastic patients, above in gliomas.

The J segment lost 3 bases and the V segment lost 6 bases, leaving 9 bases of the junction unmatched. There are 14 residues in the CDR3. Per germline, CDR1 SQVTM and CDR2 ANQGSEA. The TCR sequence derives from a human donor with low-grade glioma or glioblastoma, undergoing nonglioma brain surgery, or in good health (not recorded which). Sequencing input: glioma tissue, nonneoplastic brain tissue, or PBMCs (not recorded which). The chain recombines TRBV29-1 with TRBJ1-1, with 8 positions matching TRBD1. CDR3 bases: TGCAGCGTCGGACAGGGCAAAGGGGACACTGAAGCTTTCTTT. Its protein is CSVGQGKGDTEAFF. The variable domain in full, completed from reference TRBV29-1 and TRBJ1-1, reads SAVISQKPSRDICQRGTSLTIQCQVDSQVTMMFWYRQQPGQSLTLIATANQGSEATYESGFVIDKFPISRPNLTFSTLTVSNMSPEDSSIYLCSVGQGKGDTEAFFGQGTRLTVV.